These 26 T cell receptor beta chains were sequenced from one sample in a study of cytomegalovirus exposure and HLA in healthy donors. It was with 60 Vbeta and 13 Jbeta primers that the PCR ran. Clones were read by immunoSEQ multiplex PCR, and TCRdb kept only the in-frame ones, dropping some. The sample comprises approximately 190,000 clones, 75% to 90% of which are singletons, and 2% to 3% rests with the top ten. Sequenced material: PBMCs. All receptors come from a woman aged 50 to 60 in good health and CMV-seropositive.

The V call is TRBV7-9, the J call TRBJ1-1, with 9 bases that match TRBD1. The length of the CDR3 is 16 residues. J was trimmed by 1 base and V by 4 bases; bases with no gene match: 7. Germline V gene data show CDR1 as SEHNR and CDR2 as FQNEAQ (reference sequence). As DNA, the CDR3 is TGTGCCAGCAGCTCACAGGGGGCCCTCTCGAACACTGAAGCTTTCTTT. Its protein product is CASSSQGALSNTEAFF.

Only a few counts were recorded for this clone. J is TRBJ2-3 and V is TRBV4-1; TRBD2 matches at 9 bases. Trimming at V came to 9 bases and at J to 4 bases, leaving 11 bases not matched to a gene. From germline, CDR1 is MGHRA and CDR2 YSYEKL. The CDR3 spans 15 residues. CDR3 loop: CASTLTRGGPDTQYF. In DNA, the CDR3 is TGCGCCAGTACACTTACGCGGGGGGGGCCAGATACGCAGTATTTT.

The chain has TRBV28 and TRBJ1-1; 7 bases line up with TRBD1. This CDR3 comprises 15 residues. The J segment lost 2 bases and the V segment lost 2 bases, leaving 5 bases of the junction unmatched. Germline V gene sequence: CDR1 MDHEN, CDR2 SYDVKM. CDR3 bases: TGTGCCAGCAGTTTACGGGGACAGTTAAACACTGAAGCTTTCTTT. Translation: CASSLRGQLNTEAFF. Using reference TRBV28 and TRBJ1-1 for the parts outside the CDR3, the full variable domain is DVKVTQSSRYLVKRTGEKVFLECVQDMDHENMFWYRQDPGLGLRLIYFSYDVKMKEKGDIPEGYSVSREKKERFSLILESASTNQTSMYLCASSLRGQLNTEAFFGQGTRLTVV.

The chain links TRBV5-4 to TRBJ2-5, with 11 positions matching TRBD2. CDR1 and CDR2 from the germline V gene are SGHNT and YYREEE (reference sequence). V trimming: 9 bases; J trimming: 5 bases; junction bases outside the gene matches: 6. The CDR3 covers 13 residues. CDR3 coding DNA: TGTGCCACCCGACTAGCGGGGACGGAGACCCAGTACTTC. Its protein is CATRLAGTETQYF.

V gene TRBV5-1 combines with J gene TRBJ1-1; D might be TRBD1 (5 bases). The CDR3 has 13 residues. With 5 bases removed from V and 9 bases from J, the gap between germline ends came to 17 bases. Germline CDR1 and CDR2: SGHRS and YFSETQ. CDR3: CASRIGGRAKAFF. CDR3 bases: TGCGCCAGCAGGATCGGGGGACGGGCGAAAGCTTTCTTT.

The chain joins TRBV7-2 to TRBJ2-2, with a weak D call TRBD2 (6 bases). Deletions cut 1 base from V and 4 bases from J, with 7 bases between. The CDR3 has 14 residues. Germline V gives CDR1 SGHTA, CDR2 FQGNSA. The CDR3: CASSLGRGTGELFF. The CDR3 DNA sequence: TGTGCCAGCAGCTTAGGGAGGGGCACCGGGGAGCTGTTTTTT.

The rearrangement uses TRBV6-1 and TRBJ2-5; 8 nucleotides align to TRBD2. The J call is in doubt because the DNA end fits TRBJ2-7 better. Germline loops: CDR1 MNHNS, CDR2 SASEGT. CDR3 length equals 15 residues. In DNA, the CDR3 is TGTGCCAGCGGTAATTTAGCGGGGCGCTCCTACGAGCAGTACTTC. Translating it yields CASGNLAGRSYEQYF.

This clone was observed once. The same CDR3 also results from other DNA sequences found in this sample. The chain carries TRBV11-3 and TRBJ2-3, with TRBD2 matching over 7 bases. Germline V CDR1 and CDR2: SGHNT, YENEEA. The CDR3 covers 15 residues. The junction had 7 bases not matched to a gene; V was cut back by 1 base and J by 6 bases. CDR3 in DNA: TGTGCCAGCAGCTTAGGGACTAGGACTGCGGATACGCAGTATTTT. This sequence encodes CASSLGTRTADTQYF. Full variable domain (missing parts from reference TRBV11-3 and TRBJ2-3): EAGVVQSPRYKIIEKKQPVAFWCNPISGHNTLYWYLQNLGQGPELLIRYENEEAVDDSQLPKDRFSAERLKGVDSTLKIQPAELGDSAVYLCASSLGTRTADTQYFGPGTRLTVL.

The gene calls are TRBV7-2 and TRBJ2-7; 13 positions agree with TRBD2. Germline V CDR1 and CDR2: SGHTA, FQGNSA. The length of the CDR3 is 16 residues. Trimming cost V 4 bases and J 2 bases; bases outside gene matches: 5. DNA for the CDR3: TGTGCCAGCAGCTATCGGGGGACTAGCGGGGCCTACGAGCAGTACTTC. Protein product: CASSYRGTSGAYEQYF.

About this clone itself: The sample carries other DNA sequences with the same CDR3. The genes are TRBV28 and TRBJ2-7; 9 bases match TRBD2. V gave up 2 bases and J gave up 0 bases; unmatched junction bases: 2. The CDR3 consists of 15 residues. Germline loops: CDR1 MDHEN, CDR2 SYDVKM. CDR3 coding DNA: TGTGCCAGCAGTTTAAGCGGGGGGCCCTCCTACGAGCAGTACTTC. It specifies CASSLSGGPSYEQYF.

This clone is a singleton in its sample. V is TRBV5-5 and J is TRBJ1-1; possible D gene TRBD1, 5 bases. Germline loops: CDR1 SGHKS, CDR2 YYEKEE (reference sequence). This CDR3 is 14 amino acids long. Trimming shortened V by 4 bases and J by 0 bases, and 10 bases separated the two germline ends. CDR3 residues: CASSVRGVNTEAFF. In DNA form, the CDR3 reads TGTGCCAGCAGCGTGCGGGGGGTGAACACTGAAGCTTTCTTT. The whole variable domain, filled in from reference TRBV5-5 and TRBJ1-1, reads DAGVTQSPTHLIKTRGQQVTLRCSPISGHKSVSWYQQVLGQGPQFIFQYYEKEERGRGNFPDRFSARQFPNYSSELNVNALLLGDSALYLCASSVRGVNTEAFFGQGTRLTVV.

This chain uses TRBV28 with TRBJ1-6, with 9 bases identical to TRBD1. V dropped 6 bases and J dropped 1; count of bases not matched to a gene: 4. This CDR3 has 16 residues. Germline assignment: CDR1 MDHEN and CDR2 SYDVKM. CDR3 sequence (DNA): TGTGCCAGCAGCCCCGGGACAGGGTCCTATAATTCACCCCTCCACTTT. Protein: CASSPGTGSYNSPLHF. Looking up the rest from reference TRBV28 and TRBJ1-6 gives the full variable domain: DVKVTQSSRYLVKRTGEKVFLECVQDMDHENMFWYRQDPGLGLRLIYFSYDVKMKEKGDIPEGYSVSREKKERFSLILESASTNQTSMYLCASSPGTGSYNSPLHFGNGTRLTVT.

About this clone itself: The sample has other DNA sequences that encode this CDR3 too. The chain couples TRBV5-1 to TRBJ2-3, with 7 bases that match TRBD2. This CDR3 region has 14 residues. The V gene end was trimmed by 0 bases and the J gene end by 3 bases; junction bases not matched to a gene: 1. The V gene's germline CDR1 is SGHRS and CDR2 YFSETQ. The CDR3 DNA is TGCGCCAGCAGCTTGGGGGGGGGAACAGATACGCAGTATTTT. Its protein is CASSLGGGTDTQYF.

The rearrangement uses TRBV19 and TRBJ2-7, with 8 bases aligning to TRBD2. The CDR3 is 14 amino acids. Germline V gene sequence: CDR1 LNHDA, CDR2 SQIVND (reference sequence). Trimming took 6 bases from V and 1 from J; bases not matched to a gene: 5. In DNA, the CDR3 is TGTGCCAGTAGCCCCGGGGGGGCGTCCTACGAGCAGTACTTC. This gives the protein CASSPGGASYEQYF.

The chain is built from TRBV28 and TRBJ1-5; D possibly corresponds to TRBD1 (5 bases). Germline CDR1 is MDHEN and CDR2 is SYDVKM. CDR3 length: 18 amino acids. With 3 bases removed from V and 7 bases from J, the gap between germline ends came to 25 bases. CDR3 in amino acids: CASSFLTPWAGQGQPQHF. The CDR3, as DNA: TGTGCCAGCAGTTTCTTGACCCCCTGGGCAGGGCAGGGACAGCCCCAGCATTTT.

This chain connects TRBV7-2 to TRBJ2-2; 8 positions match TRBD1. The CDR3 spans 18 residues. Germline lookup yields CDR1 SGHTA and CDR2 FQGNSA. J was trimmed by 4 bases and V by 2 bases; bases with no gene match: 12. CDR3 region: CASSLRGIDRGTTGELFF. The CDR3 DNA follows: TGTGCCAGCAGCTTAAGAGGGATCGACAGGGGCACCACCGGGGAGCTGTTTTTT. Combining the CDR3 with reference TRBV7-2 and TRBJ2-2 gives the whole variable domain GAGVSQSPSNKVTEKGKDVELRCDPISGHTALYWYRQSLGQGLEFLIYFQGNSAPDKSGLPSDRFSAERTGGSVSTLTIQRTQQEDSAVYLCASSLRGIDRGTTGELFFGEGSRLTVL.

In its sample, this clone was seen once. This chain joins TRBV4-2 and TRBJ1-2, with TRBD1 matching over 7 bases. The CDR3 is made up of 16 amino acids. Trimming cost V 4 bases and J 4 bases; bases outside gene matches: 12. The germline CDR1 and CDR2 sequences are LGHNA and YNFKEQ. As DNA, the CDR3 is TGTGCCAGCAGCCCCACCTCGGGGACAGCGGCCTATGGCTACACCTTC. Residues: CASSPTSGTAAYGYTF.

The rearrangement links TRBV7-9 to TRBJ1-6; tentative D call: TRBD1 (6 bases). This CDR3 comprises 15 residues. The V gene's germline CDR1 is SEHNR and CDR2 FQNEAQ (reference sequence). Deletions cut 5 bases from V and 5 bases from J, with 13 bases between. CDR3 region: CASSPRQGNNSPLHF. CDR3 sequence (DNA): TGTGCCAGCAGCCCCAGGCAGGGGAATAATTCACCCCTCCACTTT.

The V and J genes are TRBV9 and TRBJ2-3; 10 bases are a match to TRBD2. Germline CDR1 SGDLS, CDR2 YYNGEE. The V and J ends lost 3 bases and 3 bases, in that order; junction bases with no gene match: 7. The CDR3 runs 16 residues. This CDR3 reads CASSGQPSGGTDTQYF. CDR3 in DNA: TGTGCCAGCAGCGGACAACCTAGCGGGGGAACAGATACGCAGTATTTT.

This chain joins TRBV6-1 and TRBJ2-3; tentatively, D is TRBD2 (5 bases). CDR1 is MNHNS, CDR2 SASEGT, per germline. The CDR3 consists of 15 residues. V was shortened by 7 bases and J by 0 bases, with 14 bases between the two germline ends. The CDR3 reads CASTGLAGSTDTQYF. The CDR3 DNA follows: TGTGCCAGCACCGGCCTAGCCGGGAGCACAGATACGCAGTATTTT.

This clone was recorded only once. The J gene is TRBJ2-2, the V gene TRBV5-8; TRBD1 matches 8 bases. The germline V gene encodes CDR1 SGHTS and CDR2 YDEGEE. CDR3 length: 14 amino acids. The V and J ends lost 2 bases and 6 bases, in that order; junction bases with no gene match: 3. This CDR3 is CASSLGTGSGELFF. CDR3 coding DNA: TGTGCCAGCAGCTTAGGGACAGGCTCCGGGGAGCTGTTTTTT.

The chain couples TRBV5-6 to TRBJ2-3; 12 bases are a match to TRBD2. This CDR3 contains 16 residues. Germline CDR1 SGHDT, CDR2 YYEEEE. With V trimmed by 4 bases and J by 6 bases, 9 bases remained unmatched. This CDR3 reads CASSTARLAGGDTQYF. The CDR3 DNA sequence: TGTGCCAGCAGCACCGCCCGGCTAGCGGGGGGGGATACGCAGTATTTT.

The chain joins TRBV9 to TRBJ1-1; D may be TRBD1 (5 bases). CDR1 and CDR2 (germline): SGDLS, YYNGEE. The CDR3 runs 15 residues. Between the trimmed V and J ends, which lost 3 bases and 0 bases, there was a span of 12 bases. The CDR3 DNA sequence: TGTGCCAGCAGCGCCCGTGACAGCTTGAACACTGAAGCTTTCTTT. Protein product: CASSARDSLNTEAFF.

This chain links TRBV5-1 with TRBJ2-3; TRBD1 is a possible D gene (5 bases). In germline, CDR1 is SGHRS, CDR2 YFSETQ. The germline V and J ends were trimmed by 0 bases and 5 bases, with 13 bases remaining between them. There are 15 residues in the CDR3. The CDR3 here is CASSLDPIRVDTQYF. The CDR3 nucleotides read TGCGCCAGCAGCTTGGACCCGATCAGGGTAGATACGCAGTATTTT.

This rearrangement joins TRBV4-2 to TRBJ1-6; the D is unclear. V dropped 5 bases and J dropped 8 bases, with 10 bases sitting between them. In germline, CDR1 is LGHNA, CDR2 YNFKEQ. This CDR3 has 13 amino acids. This CDR3 is CASSLRFDSPLHF. CDR3 bases: TGTGCCAGCAGCTTGCGCTTTGATTCACCCCTCCACTTT.

The chain joins TRBV7-6 to TRBJ2-3, with a tentative D call TRBD2 (7 bases). CDR1 SGHVS and CDR2 FNYEAQ come from the germline V gene. The CDR3 is 16 amino acids. V was clipped by 3 bases and J by 9 bases, with 22 bases between them. The CDR3 sequence: CASSLGGGWGGTTQYF. The CDR3, as DNA: TGTGCCAGCAGCTTGGGTGGGGGCTGGGGGGGGACAACGCAGTATTTT.